This T cell receptor (beta chain) appears in the sequencing data of a study of blood T cell repertoires in COVID-19. Study-level background: Sources were T cells, B-cell-depleted T cells, or PBMCs; the material itself was cDNA or gDNA.

The authors' processing: Reference gene primer amplification gave nucleated cell count estimates. Sequencing was performed with immunoSEQ multiplex PCR; in TCRdb, only in-frame clones are kept and a portion is missing. The D gene and trimming were derived from the DNA, and the V and J assignments and clone size from that table. The sample carries some 110,000 clones, roughly 86% recorded once. This CDR3 has 14 amino acids. With V trimmed by 1 base and J by 4 bases, 3 bases remained unmatched. Per the germline V gene, CDR1 is SGHTA and CDR2 is FQGNSA. The chain employs TRBV7-2 and TRBJ2-7; 8 nucleotides line up with TRBD1. The source is a man between 40 and 49 years old with acute or convalescent COVID-19. The sample consisted of peripheral blood. CDR3 in amino acids: CASSLETGEYEQYF. The CDR3 nucleotides read TGTGCCAGCAGCTTAGAGACAGGGGAGTACGAGCAGTACTTC.